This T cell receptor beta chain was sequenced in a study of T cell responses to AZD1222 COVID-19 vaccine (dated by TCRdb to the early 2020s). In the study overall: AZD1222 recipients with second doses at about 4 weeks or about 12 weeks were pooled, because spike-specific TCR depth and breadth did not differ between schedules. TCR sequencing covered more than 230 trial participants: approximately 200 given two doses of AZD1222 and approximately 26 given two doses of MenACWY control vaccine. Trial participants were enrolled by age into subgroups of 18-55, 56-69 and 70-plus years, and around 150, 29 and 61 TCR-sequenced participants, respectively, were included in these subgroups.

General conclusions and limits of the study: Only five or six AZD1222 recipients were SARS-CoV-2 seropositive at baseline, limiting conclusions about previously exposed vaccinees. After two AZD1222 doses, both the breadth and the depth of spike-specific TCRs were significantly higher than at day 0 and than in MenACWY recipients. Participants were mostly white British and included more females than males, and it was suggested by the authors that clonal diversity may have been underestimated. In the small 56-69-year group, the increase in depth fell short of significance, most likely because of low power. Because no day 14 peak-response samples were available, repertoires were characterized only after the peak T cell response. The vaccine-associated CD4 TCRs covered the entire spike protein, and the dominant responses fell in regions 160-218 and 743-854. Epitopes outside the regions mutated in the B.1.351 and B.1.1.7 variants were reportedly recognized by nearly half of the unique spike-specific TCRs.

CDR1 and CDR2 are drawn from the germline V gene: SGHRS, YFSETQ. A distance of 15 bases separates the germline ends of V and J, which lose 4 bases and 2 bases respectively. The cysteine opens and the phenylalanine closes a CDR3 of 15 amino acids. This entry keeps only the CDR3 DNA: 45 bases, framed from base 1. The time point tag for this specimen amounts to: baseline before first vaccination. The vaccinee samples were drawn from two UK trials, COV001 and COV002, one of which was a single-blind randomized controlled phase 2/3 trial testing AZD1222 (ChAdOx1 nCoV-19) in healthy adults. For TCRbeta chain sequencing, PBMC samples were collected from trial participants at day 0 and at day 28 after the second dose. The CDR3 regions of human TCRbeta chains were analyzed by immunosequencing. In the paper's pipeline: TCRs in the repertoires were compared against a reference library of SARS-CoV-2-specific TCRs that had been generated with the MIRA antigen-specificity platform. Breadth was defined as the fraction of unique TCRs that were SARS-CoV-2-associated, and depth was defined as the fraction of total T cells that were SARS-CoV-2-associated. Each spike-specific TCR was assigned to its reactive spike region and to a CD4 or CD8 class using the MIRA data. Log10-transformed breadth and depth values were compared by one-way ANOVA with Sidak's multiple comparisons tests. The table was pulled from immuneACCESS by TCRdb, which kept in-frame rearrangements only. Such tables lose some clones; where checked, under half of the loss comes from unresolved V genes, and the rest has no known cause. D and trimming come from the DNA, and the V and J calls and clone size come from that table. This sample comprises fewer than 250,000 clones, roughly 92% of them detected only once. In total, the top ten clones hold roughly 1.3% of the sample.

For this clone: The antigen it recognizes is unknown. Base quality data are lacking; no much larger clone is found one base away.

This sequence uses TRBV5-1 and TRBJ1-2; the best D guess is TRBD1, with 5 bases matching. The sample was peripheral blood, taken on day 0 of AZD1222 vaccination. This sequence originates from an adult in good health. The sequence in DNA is TGCGCCAGCAGCCCTAAGCCAGGGATCAACTATGGCTACACCTTC. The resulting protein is CASSPKPGINYGYTF.